This T cell receptor (beta chain) was identified in a study of cytomegalovirus exposure and HLA in healthy donors. This clone was observed a few times. Its antigen is still unknown. From germline, CDR1 is SGHDT and CDR2 YYEEEE. This CDR3 is 14 amino acids long. V dropped 2 bases and J dropped 2 bases, with 11 bases sitting between them. PCR amplification relied on 60 Vbeta primers (plus 13 Jbeta primers). Repertoires were generated with immunoSEQ multiplex PCR, while TCRdb's copy carries only in-frame clones and drops some. The repertoire consists of over 150,000 clones, with around 69% occurring once and the leading ten covering under 1.5%. Notes on the study in general: No immune exposure information besides CMV serostatus was available.

The V call is TRBV5-6, the J call TRBJ2-7, with a tentative D call TRBD2 (6 bases). The material sequenced was PBMCs. This clonotype was sampled from a man aged 55-75 years in good health and CMV-seronegative. Here the CDR3 reads CASSLGGRPYEQYF. CDR3 DNA sequence: TGTGCCAGCAGCTTAGGAGGGAGGCCCTACGAGCAGTACTTC.